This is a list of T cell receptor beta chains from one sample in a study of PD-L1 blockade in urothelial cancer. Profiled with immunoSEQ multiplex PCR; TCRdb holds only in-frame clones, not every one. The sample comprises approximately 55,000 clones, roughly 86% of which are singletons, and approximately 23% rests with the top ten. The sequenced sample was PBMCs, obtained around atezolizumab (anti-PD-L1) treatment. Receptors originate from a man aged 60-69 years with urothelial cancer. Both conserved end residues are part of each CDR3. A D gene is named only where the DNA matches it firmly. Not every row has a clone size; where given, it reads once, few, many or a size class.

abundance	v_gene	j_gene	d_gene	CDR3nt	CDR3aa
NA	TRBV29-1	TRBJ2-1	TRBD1	TGCAGCGTTGACGGCCGGGGACAGTCAAGCGAGCAGTTCTTC	CSVDGRGQSSEQFF
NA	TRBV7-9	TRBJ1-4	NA	TGTGCCAGCAGCCCACTCACGGTTAATGAAAAACTGTTTTTT	CASSPLTVNEKLFF
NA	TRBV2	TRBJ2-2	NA	TGTGCCAGCCGACTCCCTGGAGGGACCGGGGAGCTGTTTTTT	CASRLPGGTGELFF
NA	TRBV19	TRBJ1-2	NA	TGTGCCAGTAAAGGTTTCTCGGGGCAGGGGAACTATGGCTACACCTTC	CASKGFSGQGNYGYTF
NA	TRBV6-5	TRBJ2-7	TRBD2	TGTGCCAGCAGCCGACTAGCGGGAGGCGACGAGCAGTACTTC	CASSRLAGGDEQYF
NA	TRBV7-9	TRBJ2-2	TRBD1	TGTGCCAGCAGCACCGGGACAGACCGCACCGGGGAGCTGTTTTTT	CASSTGTDRTGELFF
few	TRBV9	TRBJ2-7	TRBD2	TGTGCCAGCAGCGTAGACTCTAGCGGCCTCTACGAGCAGTACTTC	CASSVDSSGLYEQYF
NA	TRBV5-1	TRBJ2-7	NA	TGCGCCAGCAGCTTATCGGGTCTCTCCTACGAGCAGTACTTC	CASSLSGLSYEQYF
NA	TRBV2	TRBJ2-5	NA	TGTGCCAGCAGTCAAATTGGGCCTCGGGGGGCTGCAGAGACCCAGTACTTC	CASSQIGPRGAAETQYF
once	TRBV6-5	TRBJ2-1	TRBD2	TGTGCCAGCGGGGGACTAGCGGGAGGGCCCTATGAGCAGTTCTTC	CASGGLAGGPYEQFF
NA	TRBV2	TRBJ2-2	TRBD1	TGTGCCAGCAGCGGACAGGGGGCGTTCACCGGGGAGCTGTTTTTT	CASSGQGAFTGELFF
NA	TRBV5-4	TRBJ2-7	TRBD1	TGTGCCAGCGGCACAGGACAGGGAGTTTACGAGCAGTACTTC	CASGTGQGVYEQYF
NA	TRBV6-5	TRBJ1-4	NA	TGTGCCAGCAGAGAGGGGGGGTCTAATGAAAAACTGTTTTTT	CASREGGSNEKLFF
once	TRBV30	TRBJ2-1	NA	TGTGCCTCGAGTTACTCCTACAATGAGCAGTTCTTC	CASSYSYNEQFF
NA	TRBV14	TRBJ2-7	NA	TGTGCCAGCAGCCAAGTGGGGCAGAGCCGCTACGAGCAGTACTTC	CASSQVGQSRYEQYF